This is a list of T cell receptor beta chains from one sample in a study of molecular identifiers for immune sequencing clone quantification. Each CDR3 protein is one row after TCRdb ran MiXCR on the PCR reads. The sample shows hundreds of thousands of distinct CDR3 sequences, about 25% of them seen only once. Input material: naive CD8+ T cells from blood, with Jurkat cell RNA spiked in. All receptors derive from a human donor in good health. Some libraries in this study had Jurkat cell RNA spiked in. Each CDR3 is given with its conserved first and last residue. D genes are given only for firm matches. Where a row states a size, it is once, few, many or the class of an expanded clone; other rows omit it.

TRBV9	TRBJ2-2	.	many	TGTGCCAGCAGCGTAGGGGCAGGCTTCGGGGAGCTGTTTTTT	CASSVGAGFGELFF
TRBV11-2	TRBJ1-1	.	.	TGTGCCAGCAGCTTAGATAGTGGGGGGGTGGGGTCGATGGGAGCTTTCTTT	CASSLDSGGVGSMGAFF
TRBV20-1	TRBJ2-7	TRBD2	many	TGCAGTGCTAGAGACAGGACTAGCGGTTACGAGCAGTACTTC	CSARDRTSGYEQYF
TRBV28	TRBJ2-7	TRBD2	few	TGTGCCAGTCGGACAGGTTATGGGACACAGACTAGCGGGACCTTCTACGAGCAGTACTTC	CASRTGYGTQTSGTFYEQYF
TRBV4-1	TRBJ2-7	TRBD1	many	TGCGCCAGCAGCCCCTCCCGGGACAGCTCCTACGAGCAGTACTTC	CASSPSRDSSYEQYF
TRBV20-1	TRBJ2-3	TRBD2	.	TGCAGTGCGGAGAGACTAGCGGGCGGCACAGATACGCAGTATTTT	CSAERLAGGTDTQYF
TRBV4-3	TRBJ1-4	TRBD1	many	TGCGCCAGCAGCCAAGATATGACAGGGTGGGGTGAAAAACTGTTTTTT	CASSQDMTGWGEKLFF
TRBV29-1	TRBJ1-2	.	.	TGCAGCGTGTCACCATCGACAGCGGGGACCGCCTATGGCTACACCTTT	CSVSPSTAGTAYGYTF
TRBV29-1	TRBJ2-3	.	.	TGCAGCGTTGATTCGGATCTACGCACAAATACGCAATATTTT	CSVDSDLRTNTQYF
TRBV6-1	TRBJ1-1	.	.	TGTGCCAGCAGTGAAGACGGAATCTTGAACACTGAAACTTTCTTT	CASSEDGILNTETFF
TRBV30	TRBJ2-3	.	.	TGTGCCTGGTCCGGGTGGGGGGCCAGCCAAAGCACAGATACGCAGTATTTT	CAWSGWGASQSTDTQYF
TRBV20-1	TRBJ2-2	.	.	TGCAGTGCTAGAGGCATGGAGGAGCACACCGGGGAGCTGTTTTTT	CSARGMEEHTGELFF
TRBV24-1	TRBJ2-1	.	.	TGTGCCACCAGTGATACGGAGCCCAAGTGGTACAATGAGCAGTTCTTC	CATSDTEPKWYNEQFF
TRBV15	TRBJ1-1	.	many	TGTGCCACCAGTTCAATGATGTATACTGAAGCTTTCTTT	CATSSMMYTEAFF
TRBV3-1	TRBJ2-7	TRBD2	.	TGTGCCAGCAGCCAGGGACTAGCGGGGGGATTCACGGACGAGCAGTACTTC	CASSQGLAGGFTDEQYF
TRBV20-1	TRBJ1-1	.	.	TGCAGTGCTACCCTCTCAGCTGAAGCTTTCTTT	CSATLSAEAFF
TRBV5-5	TRBJ1-2	.	many	TGTGCCAGCAGCCTACTGGAACGCCCCTCGTATGGCTACACCTTC	CASSLLERPSYGYTF
TRBV25-1	TRBJ2-1	.	many	TGTGCCAGCAGTGGAATGGCCAATGAGCAGTTCTTC	CASSGMANEQFF
TRBV30	TRBJ2-1	.	.	TGTGCCTGGAGTGTGTCAGCGTCCAATGAGCAGTTCTTC	CAWSVSASNEQFF
TRBV5-1	TRBJ2-7	.	many	TGCGCCAGCTGTCAGGAAGGATCCTACGAGCAGTACTTC	CASCQEGSYEQYF
TRBV6-2/TRBV6-3	TRBJ1-1	.	few	TGTGCCAGCAGTTACGAACCCGCAGGGCCCACTGAAGCTTTCTTT	CASSYEPAGPTEAFF
TRBV19	TRBJ2-7	.	.	TGTGCCAGTGCCCCCTGGGGGGTCCACGAGCAGTACTTC	CASAPWGVHEQYF
TRBV4-1	TRBJ1-1	.	many	TGCGCCAGCAGCTCCGGGCCAAGCACTGAAGCTTTCTTT	CASSSGPSTEAFF
TRBV7-9	TRBJ2-7	TRBD1	many	TGTGCCAGCAGCACTGTTACAGGGGGAGACGAGCAGTACTTC	CASSTVTGGDEQYF
TRBV11-2	TRBJ2-7	TRBD1	few	TGTGCCAGCAGCTCGACCGGGACAGCGAAGGTAGAGCAGTACTTC	CASSSTGTAKVEQYF
TRBV12-3/TRBV12-4	TRBJ1-2	TRBD1	few	TGTGCCAGCAGTTTAACCCTCGAGGGGGCCTATGGCTACACCTTC	CASSLTLEGAYGYTF